This T cell receptor beta chain emerged from a study of cytomegalovirus exposure and HLA in healthy donors. Germline assignment: CDR1 SGHTA and CDR2 FQGNSA. The CDR3 runs 16 residues. The V end lost 7 bases, the J end lost 7 bases, and 23 bases lay between the germline ends. Study-wide results and limits: Being productive about 87% or about 30% of the time was typical of most TCR beta V segments in an earlier analysis. Across donors, sequencing depth was assumed by presence/absence analyses to be roughly uniform.

Use of 60 Vbeta and 13 Jbeta primers characterized the PCR. Profiling relied on immunoSEQ multiplex PCR, and the TCRdb table lists in-frame clones only, not all of them. The sample lists roughly 160,000 clones; 73% were seen once. With respect to this clone: Its antigen is not identified.

This chain uses TRBV7-2 with TRBJ2-1, with D tentatively TRBD2 (7 bases). The clonotype originates from a young woman in good health and CMV-seropositive. The sample was PBMCs. DNA of the CDR3: TGTGCCAGCACCCCCGTCAAGGGGGGGCCGAGGAATGAGCAGTTCTTC. Protein product: CASTPVKGGPRNEQFF.